The 21 T cell receptor beta chains below come from one sample, sequenced in a study of blood T cell repertoires in COVID-19. Clones were read by immunoSEQ multiplex PCR, and TCRdb kept only the in-frame ones, dropping some. This table has about 110,000 clones, 75% to 90% appearing once. Sequenced sample: peripheral blood. The origin of the receptors is a man between 65 and 80 years old with acute or convalescent COVID-19.

The J gene is TRBJ2-1, the V gene TRBV3-1 (or the pseudogene TRBV3-2), with 9 nucleotides matching TRBD1. The V and J ends lost 8 bases and 2 bases, in that order; junction bases with no gene match: 13. Germline V lookup: CDR1 LGHDT, CDR2 YNNKEL (reference sequence). The CDR3 has 17 amino acids. CDR3 residues: CASHPGQGTRTYNEQFF. The CDR3 DNA reads TGTGCCAGCCACCCGGGACAGGGTACAAGGACCTACAATGAGCAGTTCTTC.

The J gene is TRBJ2-5, the V gene TRBV7-3, with TRBD1 identical over 9 bases. V shed 6 bases, J shed 5 bases, and the junction held 7 bases outside the gene matches. Germline V gene sequence: CDR1 SGHTA, CDR2 FQGTGA. The CDR3 runs to 14 residues. The CDR3 is CASSFTGGPETQYF. DNA for the CDR3: TGTGCCAGCAGTTTTACAGGGGGCCCCGAGACCCAGTACTTC.

J is TRBJ1-4 and V is TRBV7-9, with a tentative D call TRBD1 (5 bases). Trimming took off 2 bases at V and 7 bases at J, with 11 bases between the two ends. Germline loops: CDR1 SEHNR, CDR2 FQNEAQ (reference sequence). CDR3 size: 14 residues. The CDR3 reads CASSLQGSAEKLFF. CDR3 coding DNA: TGTGCCAGCAGCTTACAGGGTTCAGCTGAAAAACTGTTTTTT.

This chain links TRBV5-4 with TRBJ2-2; the D gene is possibly TRBD2 (6 bases). Germline CDR1 and CDR2: SGHNT and YYREEE (reference sequence). V lost 2 bases and J 4 bases, leaving 12 bases between the germline ends. The CDR3 length is 15 residues. The CDR3 reads CASSFELAFTGELFF. In DNA, the CDR3 is TGTGCCAGCAGCTTCGAACTAGCTTTCACCGGGGAGCTGTTTTTT.

This chain uses TRBV9 with TRBJ2-7; TRBD2 matches at 9 bases. Germline V gives CDR1 SGDLS, CDR2 YYNGEE. V was clipped by 0 bases and J by 4 bases; unmatched bases: 8. This CDR3 region has 16 residues. CDR3 bases: TGTGCCAGCAGCGTAGAATCCGCGACTAGCGGTTACGAGCAGTACTTC. It encodes CASSVESATSGYEQYF.

The chain's CDR3 is CASSLDPSPNTEAFF. The CDR3 nucleotides are TGCGCCAGCAGCTTGGATCCCTCCCCGAACACTGAAGCTTTCTTT. The chain couples TRBV5-1 to TRBJ1-1; D unresolved. Germline values: CDR1 SGHRS, CDR2 YFSETQ. This CDR3 contains 15 residues. The V and J ends lost 0 bases and 1 base respectively, with 10 bases between them.

V is TRBV5-1 and J is TRBJ2-6; D not resolved. Between the trimmed V and J ends, which lost 0 bases and 3 bases, there was a span of 10 bases. Germline loops: CDR1 SGHRS, CDR2 YFSETQ. CDR3 length: 16 residues. CDR3 residues: CASSLADRVGANVLTF. The CDR3 nucleotides read TGCGCCAGCAGCTTGGCCGATCGGGTTGGGGCCAACGTCCTGACTTTC. Full variable domain (missing parts from reference TRBV5-1 and TRBJ2-6): KAGVTQTPRYLIKTRGQQVTLSCSPISGHRSVSWYQQTPGQGLQFLFEYFSETQRNKGNFPGRFSGRQFSNSRSEMNVSTLELGDSALYLCASSLADRVGANVLTFGAGSRLTVL.

A few counts support this clone. The chain is built from TRBV27 and TRBJ2-7; 8 bases line up with TRBD1. Trimming removed 2 bases from V and 0 bases from J; junction bases left unmatched: 15. Germline CDR1 is MNHEY and CDR2 is SMNVEV (reference sequence). This CDR3 has 19 amino acids. The CDR3: CASSLPNSETGDFSYEQYF. The DNA of the CDR3 is TGTGCCAGCAGTTTACCTAACTCAGAGACAGGGGACTTCTCCTACGAGCAGTACTTC.

This chain connects TRBV23-1 to TRBJ2-2; 8 positions agree with TRBD1. TRBV23-1 is filed as an ORF, its function uncertain. The CDR3 consists of 19 residues. The junction had 15 bases not matched to a gene; V was cut back by 0 bases and J by 6 bases. The CDR3 nucleotides read TGCGCCAGCAGTCAATCAGAGGAGTGGACAGGGAATTTCTCCGGGGAGCTGTTTTTT. Translating it yields CASSQSEEWTGNFSGELFF.

The chain combines TRBV6-1 with TRBJ2-7; 10 bases line up with TRBD1. Germline assignment: CDR1 MNHNS and CDR2 SASEGT. This CDR3 contains 16 residues. Trimming cost V 4 bases and J 6 bases; bases outside gene matches: 12. CDR3 protein: CASSVNPGQGKGEQYF. Here the CDR3 DNA reads TGTGCCAGCAGTGTAAACCCGGGACAGGGGAAGGGCGAGCAGTACTTC.

The V call is TRBV24-1, the J call TRBJ2-2, with D possibly being TRBD1 (6 bases). The germline V gene encodes CDR1 KGHDR and CDR2 SFDVKD. Trimming took 4 bases from V and 1 from J, leaving 12 bases between them. The CDR3 runs 16 residues. CDR3 region: CATSEAGTRNTGELFF. CDR3 coding DNA: TGTGCCACCAGTGAAGCCGGGACACGGAACACCGGGGAGCTGTTTTTT.

The rearrangement joins TRBV24-1 to TRBJ2-3; the D gene is possibly TRBD2 (5 bases). The CDR3 sequence is 16 residues long. V was trimmed by 4 bases and J by 1 base, leaving 14 bases between them. Germline lookup yields CDR1 KGHDR and CDR2 SFDVKD. CDR3 sequence: CATSDQTSLGTDTQYF. The CDR3 DNA follows: TGTGCCACCAGTGACCAAACTAGTCTCGGCACAGATACGCAGTATTTT.

This clone has just a few counts. The V gene is TRBV5-1, the J gene TRBJ1-1, with 9 nucleotides matching TRBD1. Germline CDR1 and CDR2: SGHRS and YFSETQ. This CDR3 spans 12 amino acids. With V trimmed by 4 bases and J by 11 bases, 6 bases remained unmatched. CDR3 bases: TGCGCCAGCAGCATAGGGACAGGGAGGGCTTTCTTT. Amino acid sequence: CASSIGTGRAFF.

Turning to this clone: Other DNA sequences in the same sample also yield this CDR3. V gene TRBV5-1 combines with J gene TRBJ2-2; D ambiguous. The V end was cut by 0 bases, the J end by 5 bases, with 11 bases between. Germline CDR1 SGHRS, CDR2 YFSETQ. The CDR3 totals 15 residues. The CDR3 region has the DNA TGCGCCAGCAGCTTGGGGGTCGCGGATACCGGGGAGCTGTTTTTT. Protein sequence: CASSLGVADTGELFF.

The V call is TRBV6-5, the J call TRBJ1-2; possible D gene TRBD1, 5 bases. This CDR3 has 14 amino acids. The germline V gene encodes CDR1 MNHEY and CDR2 SVGAGI. V gave up 6 bases and J gave up 0 bases, with 11 bases separating them. The CDR3, as DNA: TGTGCCAGCAGCCCGGGGGGGGCTAACTATGGCTACACCTTC. Residues: CASSPGGANYGYTF.

The V and J genes are TRBV19 and TRBJ2-3; weak D call: TRBD1 (6 bases). V dropped 5 bases and J dropped 6 bases, with 15 bases sitting between them. Germline V gives CDR1 LNHDA, CDR2 SQIVND (reference sequence). The CDR3 sequence is 14 residues long. The CDR3 reads CASSSLYRADTQYF. Here the CDR3 DNA reads TGTGCCAGTAGTTCCCTCTACAGGGCCGATACGCAGTATTTT.

This clone showed up just a few times. This CDR3 is CASSPWTRTGELFF. CDR3 nucleotides: TGTGCCAGCAGCCCATGGACAAGAACCGGGGAGCTGTTTTTT. The V call is TRBV7-9, the J call TRBJ2-2, with D perhaps matching TRBD1 (5 bases). V was shortened by 5 bases and J by 5 bases, with 12 bases between the two germline ends. The CDR3 loop spans 14 amino acids. Germline V gives CDR1 SEHNR, CDR2 FQNEAQ (reference sequence). Supplemented by reference TRBV7-9 and TRBJ2-2, the full variable domain reads DTGVSQNPRHKITKRGQNVTFRCDPISEHNRLYWYRQTLGQGPEFLTYFQNEAQLEKSRLLSDRFSAERPKGSFSTLEIQRTEQGDSAMYLCASSPWTRTGELFFGEGSRLTVL.

In this sample, this clone turned up once. This rearrangement joins TRBV11-2 to TRBJ1-4, with 10 bases fitting TRBD1. This CDR3 is built from 16 residues. J gave up 2 bases and V 5 bases, and 5 bases lay outside the gene matches. CDR1 is SGHAT, CDR2 FQNNGV, per germline. The CDR3 is CASSNRQGATNEKLFF. The CDR3 DNA reads TGTGCCAGCAGCAACAGACAGGGGGCTACTAATGAAAAACTGTTTTTT.

The table lists this clone with a count of one. The chain has TRBV20-1 and TRBJ1-2; D uncertain. This CDR3 is 14 amino acids long. V gave up 3 bases and J gave up 0 bases, with 11 bases separating them. CDR1 is DFQATT and CDR2 is SNEGSKA in the germline V gene (reference sequence). This chain's CDR3 is CSASGDTSNYGYTF. The CDR3 DNA is TGCAGTGCTAGTGGTGATACTTCTAACTATGGCTACACCTTC.

The genes are TRBV19 and TRBJ1-2; D gene unclear. CDR3 size: 14 residues. Looked up from germline, CDR1 is LNHDA and CDR2 is SQIVND (reference sequence). V lost 4 bases and J 4 bases, leaving 13 bases between the germline ends. The CDR3 nucleotides are TGTGCCAGTAGTAATAACCTTGGCGGCTATGGCTACACCTTC. It encodes CASSNNLGGYGYTF.

This clone was counted a single time. The chain joins TRBV29-1 to TRBJ2-2; 8 bases line up with TRBD1. This CDR3 comprises 15 residues. From germline, CDR1 is SQVTM and CDR2 ANQGSEA. Losses at the gene ends were 8 bases for V and 2 bases for J; bases not matched to a gene: 10. The CDR3 is CSFAGGSLNTGELFF. For the CDR3, the DNA is TGCAGCTTTGCAGGGGGCTCCCTAAACACCGGGGAGCTGTTTTTT.